These T cell receptor beta chains were read from a single sample in a study of T cell responses to AZD1222 COVID-19 vaccine. Only in-frame clones appear in the TCRdb table, and some are missing; sequencing was by immunoSEQ multiplex PCR. The sample lists 140,000 to 150,000 clones, roughly 87% seen once, with around 4.9% in the top ten. Specimen: peripheral blood, collected on day 0 of AZD1222 vaccination. These receptors all stem from an adult in good health. CDR3s include the opening cysteine and the closing phenylalanine or tryptophan. The order of the fields is V gene, D gene, clone size, J gene, CDR3 DNA, CDR3 protein. D genes are given only for firm matches. For some rows the clone size is stated as once, few or many, or as a class when expanded; others skip it.

>TRBV27|TRBD1|.|TRBJ1-1
TGTGCCAGCAGTTTCGAGACAGGGGGTAACACTGAAGCTTTCTTT
CASSFETGGNTEAFF
>TRBV6-1|.|.|TRBJ1-3
TGTGCCAGCAGTGAAGTTGGGGAGCTGAAGGGAAACACCATATATTTT
CASSEVGELKGNTIYF
>TRBV13|.|.|TRBJ1-6
TGTGCCAGCAGCTTGGATCCCGATTCACCCCTCCACTTT
CASSLDPDSPLHF
>TRBV7-9|.|.|TRBJ1-6
TGTGCCAGCAGCTATGGGGACGGTTATAATTCACCCCTCCACTTT
CASSYGDGYNSPLHF
>TRBV24-1|.|.|TRBJ1-2
TGTGCCACCAGTGCGCCCGGGGACTATGGCTACACCTTC
CATSAPGDYGYTF
>TRBV2|TRBD1|.|TRBJ2-7
TGTGCCAGCAGTTCCTGGACAGGGGGGGCCTACGAGCAGTACTTC
CASSSWTGGAYEQYF
>TRBV7-2|.|.|TRBJ2-7
TGTGCCAGCAGCCGCCCGCCCTACGAGCAGTACTTC
CASSRPPYEQYF
>TRBV20-1|TRBD2|.|TRBJ2-7
TGCAGTGCTAGTGCCCTAGCGGCACCCTACGAGCAGTACTTC
CSASALAAPYEQYF
>TRBV4-2|.|.|TRBJ1-3
TGTGCCAGCAGCCGGACTACAGGTTCCTCTGGAAACACCATATATTTT
CASSRTTGSSGNTIYF
>TRBV2|.|.|TRBJ1-2
TGTGCCAGCAGTTTCCCAGGGAGAAGTCCCTATGGCTACACCTTC
CASSFPGRSPYGYTF
>TRBV19|.|.|TRBJ2-1
TGTGCCAGTAGAGTGACGGTATACTCCTACAATGAGCAGTTCTTC
CASRVTVYSYNEQFF
>TRBV5-5|.|.|TRBJ2-1
TGTGCCAGCAGCTCGGGCGCTGAGAATGAGCAGTTCTTC
CASSSGAENEQFF
>TRBV7-8|.|once|TRBJ2-1
TGTGCCAGCAGCTTACCGCCGAGGGGAGGGGGAGGATACAATGAGCAGTTCTTC
CASSLPPRGGGGYNEQFF
>TRBV7-2|.|.|TRBJ2-1
TGTGCCAGCAGCTTAGTTCCGGGAAATGAGCAGTTCTTC
CASSLVPGNEQFF
>TRBV7-2|TRBD1|.|TRBJ1-4
TGTGCCAGCAGGACGACAGGGTCATGGGCTAATGAAAAACTGTTTTTT
CASRTTGSWANEKLFF
>TRBV5-5|.|.|TRBJ2-7
TGTGCCAGCAGCTTGGCTGGGGATCCCTCCTACGAGCAGTACTTC
CASSLAGDPSYEQYF
>TRBV7-2|.|.|TRBJ1-5
TGTGCCAGCAGCGTAGCCCCGTCTTTTTCGCCCCAGCATTTT
CASSVAPSFSPQHF
>TRBV7-2|.|.|TRBJ2-5
TGTGCCAGCAGCCGGTTCCCGACTAGAGGTGGGGAGACCCAGTACTTC
CASSRFPTRGGETQYF
>TRBV28|TRBD1|.|TRBJ1-2
TGTGCCAGCAGTGCCCCAGGGGGGTGGGGCTATGGCTACACCTTC
CASSAPGGWGYGYTF
>TRBV5-1|.|.|TRBJ1-1
TGCGCCAGCAGCTCCCTGGAGAACACTGAAGCTTTCTTT
CASSSLENTEAFF
>TRBV28|TRBD1|.|TRBJ1-5
TGTGCCAGCAGTTCGCAGGGGGAGGCAGCTCAGCCCCAGCATTTT
CASSSQGEAAQPQHF
>TRBV28|.|.|TRBJ2-6
TGTGCCAGCAGTTTCCTCCCCCTGAGAGGTGGGGCCAACGTCCTGACTTTC
CASSFLPLRGGANVLTF
>TRBV19|.|.|TRBJ1-1
TGTGCCAGTAGTAAATTACAGGCGGCGCTGCCTAGGGCTTTCTTT
CASSKLQAALPRAFF
>TRBV19|TRBD1|.|TRBJ2-7
TGTGCCAGTAGTACCGGACAGGGGTTGGCCTACGAGCAGTACTTC
CASSTGQGLAYEQYF
>TRBV10-1|TRBD2|few|TRBJ2-2
TGCGCCAGCAGTGAGTTTCGGGGGGGAAGGACCGGGGAGCTGTTTTTT
CASSEFRGGRTGELFF
>TRBV7-2|.|.|TRBJ1-5
TGTGCCAGCAGCTTAGTACGGCATCAGCCCCAGCATTTT
CASSLVRHQPQHF
>TRBV19|.|.|TRBJ1-6
TGTGCCAGTAGTATCTCACGGGGCAGACGCAATTCACCCCTCCACTTT
CASSISRGRRNSPLHF
>TRBV19|TRBD1|.|TRBJ2-7
TGTGCCAGTAACAAACCGGGACAGGGACTTTACGAGCAGTACTTC
CASNKPGQGLYEQYF
>TRBV10-1|TRBD2|.|TRBJ2-2
TGCGCCAGCAGTGAGGGACTAGCGGGAATCGACACCGGGGAGCTGTTTTTT
CASSEGLAGIDTGELFF
>TRBV11-1|TRBD2|.|TRBJ2-2
TGTGCCAGCACCCTTCGGGAGGCCGGGGAGCTGTTTTTT
CASTLREAGELFF
>TRBV10-3|TRBD1|.|TRBJ1-1
TGTGCCGTCTCCGGGACAGCGAACACTGAAGCTTTCTTT
CAVSGTANTEAFF
>TRBV28|.|.|TRBJ1-1
TGTGCCAGCAGGAGGTTTGGCACTGAAGCTTTCTTT
CASRRFGTEAFF